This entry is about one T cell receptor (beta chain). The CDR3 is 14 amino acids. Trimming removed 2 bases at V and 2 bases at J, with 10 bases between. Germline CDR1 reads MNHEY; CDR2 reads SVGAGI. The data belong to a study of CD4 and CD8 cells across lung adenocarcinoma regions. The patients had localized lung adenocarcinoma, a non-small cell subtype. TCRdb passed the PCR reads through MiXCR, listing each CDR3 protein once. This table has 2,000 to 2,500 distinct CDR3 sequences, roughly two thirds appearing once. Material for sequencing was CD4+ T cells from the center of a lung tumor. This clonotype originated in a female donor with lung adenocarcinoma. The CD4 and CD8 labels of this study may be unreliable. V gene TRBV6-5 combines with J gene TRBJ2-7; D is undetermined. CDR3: CASSYKAQPYEQYF. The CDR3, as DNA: TGTGCCAGCAGTTACAAGGCCCAGCCCTACGAGCAGTACTTC.